Given below is one T cell receptor (beta chain) in context. Antigen: not known. Method: immunoSEQ multiplex PCR; TCRdb's copy keeps in-frame clones and lacks some. The repertoire holds millions of clones, with about 92% as singletons. CD45RO-negative, CCR7-selected cells formed the naive CD8 fraction, which excluded terminally differentiated effector memory CD45RA+ cells. The CDR3 is 17 residues long. Looked up from germline, CDR1 is LGHNA and CDR2 is YSLEER. V trimming: 0 bases; J trimming: 4 bases; junction bases outside the gene matches: 9. The data stem from a study of shared clonotypes between healthy human individuals. Whole-study context: CD4 naive cells filled three plates per donor, CD4 memory three, CD8 naive two and CD8 memory one. Overall study findings and caveats: The sharing of roughly 5% of naive CD4 clonotypes was seen across a handful of donors. It was the non-shared clonotypes that had lower generation probabilities than clonotypes shared by all four donors.

Sequenced: naive CD8+ T cells from PBMCs. This chain joins TRBV4-3 and TRBJ2-1, with 7 bases lining up with TRBD2. This sequence originates from a man aged 18 to 29 in good health. Some clones in this sample may be carry-over from other donors' samples. CDR3 loop: CASSQDLASGAYNEQFF. For the CDR3, the DNA is TGCGCCAGCAGCCAAGATTTGGCGAGCGGGGCATACAATGAGCAGTTCTTC.